This T cell receptor beta chain was identified during a study of regulatory T cells in long-lasting Graves disease. Study-level results: Whereas new patients shared 900 to 1,000 public clonotypes, persistent patients shared more, at a few thousand.

A remark on this clonotype: What it binds is not known. One junction end disagrees with the germline gene, perhaps due to a read error.

There are 14 residues in the CDR3. Germline CDR1 reads SGHTS; CDR2 reads YDEGEE. TCR beta libraries were built with iRepertoire HTBI primers and Arm-PCR of CDR3 regions. One entry per CDR3 protein results from TCRdb running MiXCR on the multiplex PCR reads. The top ten hold 12% of the sample, which has about 610,000 distinct CDR3 sequences, about 15% seen once. Time point defined: newly diagnosed GD, antithyroid drugs for less than 3 months. Extracted PBMC RNA gave rise to the TCR library. Recruitment took place at an endocrinology department in Xi'an, China. Each patient gave around 10 milliliters of EDTA-anticoagulated peripheral blood. These sequences were also reported in another study, on T cells in Graves' hyperthyroidism and ophthalmopathy.

The sequence was obtained from a man aged 18 to 29 with Graves disease. The starting material was peripheral blood mononuclear cells (PBMCs), obtained at new diagnosis, from a patient treated with antithyroid drugs. The chain uses TRBV5-8 and TRBJ1-5; no clear D gene. For the CDR3, the DNA is TGCGCCAGCAGTTTCTCTCCGGGCAATCAGCCCCAGCATTTT. Encoded protein: CASSFSPGNQPQHF.